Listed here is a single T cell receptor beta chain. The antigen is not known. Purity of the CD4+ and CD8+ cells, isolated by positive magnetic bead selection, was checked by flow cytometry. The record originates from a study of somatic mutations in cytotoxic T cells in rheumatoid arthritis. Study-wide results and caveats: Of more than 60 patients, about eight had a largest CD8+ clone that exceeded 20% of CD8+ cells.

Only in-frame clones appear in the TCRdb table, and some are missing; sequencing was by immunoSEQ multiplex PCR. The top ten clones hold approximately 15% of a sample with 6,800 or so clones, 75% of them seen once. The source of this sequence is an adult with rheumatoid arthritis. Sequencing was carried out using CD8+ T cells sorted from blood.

The CDR3 DNA sequence: TGTGCCAGCAGTCGGGGGATTGGTTACAATGAGCAGTTCTTC. Translated: CASSRGIGYNEQFF. The V gene is TRBV25-1, the J gene TRBJ2-1; D possibly corresponds to TRBD2 (6 bases). This CDR3 is built from 14 residues. Germline CDR1 is MGHDK and CDR2 is SYGVNS. V lost 5 bases to trimming and J lost 4 bases, with 12 bases between them.